The T cell receptor beta chain described here comes from a study of blood T cell repertoires in COVID-19. This clone was seen once. CDR3 length equals 13 residues. Trimming stripped 7 bases from V and 5 bases from J, with 15 bases between. Some clones are missing from TCRdb's copy, which holds only in-frame ones; the method was immunoSEQ multiplex PCR. The table has around 95,000 clones, about 90% seen once. V and J are TRBV12-3 or TRBV12-4 and TRBJ2-7; maybe TRBD1 (6 bases). This TCR came from a human donor in a cohort sampled during active COVID-19. Sequenced sample: peripheral blood. Here the CDR3 reads CASTSLGAHEQYF. CDR3 bases: TGTGCCAGCACCTCGTTGGGGGCCCACGAGCAGTACTTC.